Presented here are 27 T cell receptor beta chains from one specimen sequenced in a study of CD8 T cells in ankylosing spondylitis. TCRdb used MiXCR to reprocess the 5' RACE reads, holding one entry per CDR3 protein. The table lists under 950,000 distinct CDR3 sequences, 19% of them singletons, with under 20% in the top ten. These receptors lack a known antigen. Whole-study results and caveats: Typical of ankylosing spondylitis blood, it appeared, was a TCR beta motif of several highly homologous variants.

Sample: blood, either unsorted or a sorted T cell fraction (not recorded which). These receptors all stem from a male donor with ankylosing spondylitis.

This clonotype has more than one count but fewer than ten. The chain uses TRBV27 and TRBJ1-2; TRBD1 matches at 9 bases. Germline trimming cut 5 bases from V and 5 bases from J; bases unmatched to any gene: 9. This CDR3 comprises 15 residues. CDR1 and CDR2 (germline): MNHEY, SMNVEV (reference sequence). CDR3 DNA sequence: TGTGCCAGCAGTAGAGTGGAGGGGACAGGGTATGGCTACACCTTC. Protein product: CASSRVEGTGYGYTF.

This clonotype was recorded a few times. This rearrangement joins TRBV2 to TRBJ1-2, with D perhaps TRBD1 (6 bases). Trimming left V 5 bases short and J 6 bases short, with 16 bases between. Per the germline V gene, CDR1 is SNHLY and CDR2 is FYNNEI. This CDR3 contains 14 residues. The CDR3 region is CASSQTGLVDGYTF. CDR3 nucleotides: TGTGCCAGCAGTCAGACAGGCCTGGTGGATGGCTACACCTTC.

This clonotype was seen only a few times. The CDR3: CASSLPLNTDTQYF. CDR3 in DNA: TGTGCCAGCAGCCTACCCCTTAACACAGATACGCAGTATTTT. The genes are TRBV5-6 and TRBJ2-3, with D hard to call. This CDR3 region has 14 residues. Germline V gene data show CDR1 as SGHDT and CDR2 as YYEEEE. Trimming took 4 bases from V and 2 from J, leaving 11 bases between them. Complete variable domain (other parts from reference TRBV5-6 and TRBJ2-3): DAGVTQSPTHLIKTRGQQVTLRCSPKSGHDTVSWYQQALGQGPQFIFQYYEEEERQRGNFPDRFSGHQFPNYSSELNVNALLLGDSALYLCASSLPLNTDTQYFGPGTRLTVL.

This clonotype was found once. As DNA, the CDR3 is TGTGCCAGCAGCTTATCTTCGGCTATGGAGACCCAGTACTTC. It translates to CASSLSSAMETQYF. The chain joins TRBV7-3 to TRBJ2-5; D not resolved. The CDR3 loop spans 14 amino acids. From germline, CDR1 is SGHTA and CDR2 FQGTGA. The V gene lost 2 bases and the J gene lost 5 bases, with 12 bases spanning the gap.

Turning to this clonotype: The junction departs from germline at one end; a sequencing error may be responsible. The V and J genes are TRBV13 and TRBJ2-1; D is ambiguous. This CDR3 is built from 11 residues. Germline-derived CDR1 and CDR2 are PRHDT and FYEKMQ (reference sequence). The CDR3 loop reads CASSLGFQEIF. The CDR3 DNA follows: TGTGCCAGCAGCTTAGGGTTCCAGGAAATCTTC.

In this sample, this clonotype turned up a few times. The CDR3 DNA follows: TGTGCCAGCAGCTCTCTTATGGACGGGAGCGGAGAGACCCAGTACTTC. Translation: CASSSLMDGSGETQYF. This chain links TRBV4-2 with TRBJ2-5; tentative D call: TRBD2 (6 bases). Germline CDR1 is LGHNA and CDR2 is YNFKEQ. This CDR3 region has 16 residues. V was cut by 5 bases and J by 4 bases, with 20 bases left in between.

This clonotype was observed a handful of times. The chain uses TRBV5-6 and TRBJ1-6, with a weak D call TRBD1 (5 bases). Deletions cut 0 bases from V and 8 bases from J, with 12 bases between. The CDR3 is made up of 15 amino acids. Germline loops: CDR1 SGHDT, CDR2 YYEEEE. CDR3: CASSLAGGRDSPLHF. As DNA, the CDR3 is TGTGCCAGCAGCTTGGCGGGGGGTCGGGATTCACCCCTCCACTTT.

In its sample, this clonotype was seen many times. The J gene is TRBJ1-3, the V gene TRBV9, with unresolved D. Germline V CDR1 and CDR2: SGDLS, YYNGEE. V shed 2 bases and J shed 0 bases, with 3 bases lying between them. CDR3 length equals 13 residues. As DNA, the CDR3 is TGTGCCAGCAGCGTCGACTCTGGAAACACCATATATTTT. Encoded protein: CASSVDSGNTIYF.

The chain couples TRBV6-1 to TRBJ2-7; the match to TRBD2 covers 9 bases. Germline V gives CDR1 MNHNS, CDR2 SASEGT. V trimming: 6 bases; J trimming: 8 bases; junction bases outside the gene matches: 14. The CDR3 loop spans 15 amino acids. The CDR3 spells CASSPPGSGSAKQYF. CDR3 DNA sequence: TGTGCCAGCAGCCCCCCGGGTAGCGGGAGCGCCAAGCAGTACTTC.

In this sample, this clonotype turned up a few times. The chain couples TRBV6-1 to TRBJ1-2, with D maybe TRBD1 (5 bases). The CDR3 has 14 amino acids. Trimming shortened V by 6 bases and J by 3 bases, and 14 bases separated the two germline ends. In germline, CDR1 is MNHNS, CDR2 SASEGT. CDR3 residues: CASRWGDSHYGYTF. CDR3 in DNA: TGTGCCAGCAGGTGGGGGGATTCACACTATGGCTACACCTTC.

The chain carries TRBV5-1 and TRBJ1-1; D is possibly TRBD1 (6 bases). The CDR3 has 15 residues. V dropped 0 bases and J dropped 1 base, with 10 bases sitting between them. CDR1 and CDR2 from the germline V gene are SGHRS and YFSETQ. CDR3 sequence (DNA): TGCGCCAGCAGCTTGGCCGACAGGTGGAACACTGAAGCTTTCTTT. It translates to CASSLADRWNTEAFF.

The chain uses TRBV5-8 and TRBJ2-1; D not certain. The length of the CDR3 is 12 residues. Germline V CDR1 and CDR2: SGHTS, YDEGEE. Trimming removed 2 bases at V and 9 bases at J, with 9 bases between. The CDR3 here is CASSFGRTEQFF. CDR3 DNA sequence: TGTGCCAGCAGCTTTGGGCGGACTGAGCAGTTCTTC.

The rearrangement links TRBV18 to TRBJ2-5; D unclear. The V gene lost 0 bases and the J gene lost 5 bases, with 7 bases spanning the gap. From germline, CDR1 is KGHSH and CDR2 LQKENI. The CDR3 has 13 amino acids. Here the CDR3 reads CASSPPTLETQYF. The CDR3 nucleotides are TGTGCCAGCTCACCACCGACTCTTGAGACCCAGTACTTC. Based on the CDR3 plus reference TRBV18 and TRBJ2-5, the full variable domain is NAGVMQNPRHLVRRRGQEARLRCSPMKGHSHVYWYRQLPEEGLKFMVYLQKENIIDESGMPKERFSAEFPKEGPSILRIQQVVRGDSAAYFCASSPPTLETQYFGPGTRLLVL.

This chain links TRBV21-1 with TRBJ2-5. TRBV21-1 is a known pseudogene. The CDR3 consists of 15 residues. The CDR3, as DNA: TGTGCCAGCAGCAAAGTCAAGTCAGCGCAAGAGACCCAGTACTTC. Protein: CASSKVKSAQETQYF.

The chain is built from TRBV5-1 and TRBJ1-1; D possibly corresponds to TRBD1 (6 bases). Germline loops: CDR1 SGHRS, CDR2 YFSETQ. The CDR3 extends over 15 amino acids. V lost 0 bases, J lost 6 bases, and 15 bases lay in between. The CDR3 coding sequence is TGCGCCAGCAGCTTGGTCGGAGGGGGACGGGCTGAAGCTTTCTTT. It encodes CASSLVGGGRAEAFF.

The chain combines TRBV21-1 with TRBJ2-7; the table's D call TRBD1 went unverified against the DNA. TRBV21-1 is marked as a pseudogene. The CDR3 length is 18 residues. The CDR3 region has the DNA TGTGCCAGCAGCAAAACTACGCCCGCTGACAGTAGCTCCTACGAGCAGTACTTC. Its translation: CASSKTTPADSSSYEQYF.

This clonotype was counted a few times. This rearrangement joins TRBV27 to TRBJ2-2; D unclear. The CDR3 is 14 amino acids. The germline gives CDR1 MNHEY, CDR2 SMNVEV (reference sequence). Trimming stripped 4 bases from V and 0 bases from J, with 6 bases between. CDR3 loop: CASSYQSNTGELFF. In DNA, the CDR3 is TGTGCCAGCAGTTACCAATCGAACACCGGGGAGCTGTTTTTT.

The chain couples TRBV20-1 to TRBJ1-3; a weak D match, TRBD1 (5 bases). V was clipped by 5 bases and J by 4 bases, with 12 bases between them. Germline V gene lookup returns CDR1 DFQATT and CDR2 SNEGSKA (reference sequence). The CDR3 contains 13 residues. CDR3 residues: CSAAAGIGNTIYF. CDR3 DNA: TGCAGTGCTGCGGCAGGGATCGGAAACACCATATATTTT.

The V gene is TRBV10-3, the J gene TRBJ2-6; 8 nucleotides match TRBD1. J gave up 0 bases and V 6 bases, and 10 bases lay outside the gene matches. The germline V gene has CDR1 ENHRY and CDR2 SYGVKD. The CDR3 runs to 18 residues. The CDR3 region is CAISPTGQVNSGANVLTF. CDR3 coding DNA: TGTGCCATCAGCCCAACGGGACAGGTGAACTCTGGGGCCAACGTCCTGACTTTC.

In this sample, this clonotype turned up a few times. The chain is built from TRBV11-2 and TRBJ2-3; D may be TRBD2 (6 bases). The CDR3 contains 16 residues. The germline V and J ends were trimmed by 3 bases and 2 bases, with 15 bases remaining between them. CDR1 SGHAT and CDR2 FQNNGV come from the germline V gene. The CDR3 loop is CASSFPLADSTDTQYF. The CDR3 coding sequence is TGTGCCAGCAGCTTCCCCTTAGCGGATTCCACAGATACGCAGTATTTT.

The V and J genes are TRBV4-3 and TRBJ1-5; a possible D gene is TRBD1 (5 bases). Germline CDR1 and CDR2: LGHNA and YSLEER. This CDR3 comprises 14 residues. V gave up 0 bases and J gave up 2 bases, with 5 bases separating them. CDR3 protein: CASSQEQGNQPQHF. The CDR3 nucleotides read TGCGCCAGCAGCCAAGAACAGGGCAATCAGCCCCAGCATTTT.

The chain employs TRBV5-1 and TRBJ1-3, with D maybe TRBD1 (5 bases). Trimming shortened V by 0 bases and J by 1 base, and 17 bases separated the two germline ends. Germline-derived CDR1 and CDR2 are SGHRS and YFSETQ. The CDR3 totals 18 residues. CDR3 sequence reads: CASSLAGVGGNSGNTIYF. The CDR3 DNA reads as TGCGCCAGCAGCTTGGCTGGTGTGGGGGGGAATTCTGGAAACACCATATATTTT.

The V gene is TRBV7-2, the J gene TRBJ1-4; D is unresolved. The CDR3 has 15 amino acids. Germline values: CDR1 SGHTA, CDR2 FQGNSA. With 5 bases removed from V and 0 bases from J, the gap between germline ends came to 10 bases. The DNA of the CDR3 is TGTGCCAGCAGCACTAGTGCTACAACTAATGAAAAACTGTTTTTT. It yields the protein CASSTSATTNEKLFF.

As regards this clonotype: At one end, the junction sequence differs from germline, possibly due to a read error. The rearrangement joins TRBV13 to TRBJ2-4; maybe TRBD1 (6 bases). The CDR3 spans 13 residues. Germline V gene lookup returns CDR1 PRHDT and CDR2 FYEKMQ (reference sequence). The CDR3 region has the DNA TGTGCCAGCAGCTTAAATCCAGGACAGCTGGCGCACTTC. Translated, it gives CASSLNPGQLAHF. The full variable domain, rest sourced from reference TRBV13 and TRBJ2-4, is AAGVIQSPRHLIKEKRETATLKCYPIPRHDTVYWYQQGPGQDPQFLISFYEKMQSDKGSIPDRFSAQQFSDYHSELNMSSLELGDSALYFCASSLNPGQLAHFGAGTRLSVL.

This clonotype was detected only a few times. V is TRBV20-1 and J is TRBJ2-1; 7 nucleotides line up with TRBD2. The V and J ends lost 1 base and 0 bases, in that order; junction bases with no gene match: 18. Germline V lookup: CDR1 DFQATT, CDR2 SNEGSKA (reference sequence). The CDR3 totals 20 residues. CDR3: CSARVAGLAADRSSYNEQFF. The CDR3 DNA sequence: TGCAGTGCTAGAGTTGCCGGCCTAGCGGCAGATAGAAGCTCCTACAATGAGCAGTTCTTC.

This chain joins TRBV18 and TRBJ2-1; 9 positions match TRBD1. The V gene's germline CDR1 is KGHSH and CDR2 LQKENI. This CDR3 comprises 15 residues. Trimming at V came to 3 bases and at J to 9 bases, leaving 9 bases not matched to a gene. Written as DNA, the CDR3 is TGTGCCAGCTCACCGGGACAGGGTGGAGTAAGTGAGCAGTTCTTC. Translating gives CASSPGQGGVSEQFF.

The chain has TRBV10-3 and TRBJ1-2; TRBD1 aligns across 9 bases. The CDR3 covers 15 residues. Germline values: CDR1 ENHRY, CDR2 SYGVKD. The J segment lost 2 bases and the V segment lost 10 bases, leaving 11 bases of the junction unmatched. As DNA, the CDR3 is TGTGCCACCGGGACAGGGAGTGAGAAAAACTATGGCTACACCTTC. Amino acid sequence: CATGTGSEKNYGYTF.